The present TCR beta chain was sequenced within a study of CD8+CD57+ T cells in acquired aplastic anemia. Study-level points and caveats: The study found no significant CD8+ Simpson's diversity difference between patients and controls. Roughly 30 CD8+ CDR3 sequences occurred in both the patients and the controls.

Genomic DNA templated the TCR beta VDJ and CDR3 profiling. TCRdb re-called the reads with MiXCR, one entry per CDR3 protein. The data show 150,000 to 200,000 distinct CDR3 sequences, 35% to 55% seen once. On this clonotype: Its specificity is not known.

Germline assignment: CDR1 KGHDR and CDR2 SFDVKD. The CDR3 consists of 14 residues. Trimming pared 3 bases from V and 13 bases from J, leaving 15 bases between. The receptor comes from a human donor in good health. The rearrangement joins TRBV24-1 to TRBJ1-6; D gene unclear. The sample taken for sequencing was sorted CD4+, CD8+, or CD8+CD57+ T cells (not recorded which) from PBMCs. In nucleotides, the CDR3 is TGTGCCACCAGTGATCCGGATAGCAATCAGCCCCTCCACTTT. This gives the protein CATSDPDSNQPLHF.